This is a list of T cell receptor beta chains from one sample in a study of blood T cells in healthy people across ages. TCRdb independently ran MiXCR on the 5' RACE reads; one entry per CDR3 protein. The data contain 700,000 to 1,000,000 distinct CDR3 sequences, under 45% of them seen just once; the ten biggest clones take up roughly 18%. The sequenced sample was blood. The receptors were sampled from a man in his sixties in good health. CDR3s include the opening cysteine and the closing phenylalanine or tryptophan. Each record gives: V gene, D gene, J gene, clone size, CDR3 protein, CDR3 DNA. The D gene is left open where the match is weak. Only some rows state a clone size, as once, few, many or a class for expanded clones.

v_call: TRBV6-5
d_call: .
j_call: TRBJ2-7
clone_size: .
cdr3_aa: CASSYGLVYEQYF
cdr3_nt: TGTGCCAGCAGTTACGGGCTTGTCTACGAGCAGTACTTC

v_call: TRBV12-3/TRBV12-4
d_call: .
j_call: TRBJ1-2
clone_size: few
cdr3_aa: CASSSNTGSGYGYTF
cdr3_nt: TGTGCCAGCAGCTCTAACACGGGTTCGGGTTATGGCTACACCTTC

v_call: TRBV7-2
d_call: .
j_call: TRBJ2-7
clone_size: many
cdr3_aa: CASSLKQGFSSAVYEQYF
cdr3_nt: TGTGCCAGCAGCTTAAAACAGGGTTTTTCTTCGGCGGTCTACGAGCAGTACTTC

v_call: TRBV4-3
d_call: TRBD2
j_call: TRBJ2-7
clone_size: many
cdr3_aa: CASSQGTSATYEQYF
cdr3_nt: TGCGCCAGCAGCCAAGGAACTAGCGCAACCTACGAGCAGTACTTC

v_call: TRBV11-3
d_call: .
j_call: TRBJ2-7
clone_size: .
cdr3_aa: CASSGRESLYEQYF
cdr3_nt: TGTGCCAGCAGCGGCCGGGAGTCCCTCTACGAGCAGTACTTC

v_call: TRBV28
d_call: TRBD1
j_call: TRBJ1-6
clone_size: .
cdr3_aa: CASSLRDRVSPLHF
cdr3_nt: TGTGCCAGCAGTCTCCGGGACAGGGTTTCACCCCTCCACTTT

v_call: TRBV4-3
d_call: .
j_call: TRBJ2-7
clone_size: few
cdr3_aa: CASSQEPGRYYEQYF
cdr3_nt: TGCGCCAGCAGCCAAGAACCGGGACGGTACTACGAGCAGTACTTC

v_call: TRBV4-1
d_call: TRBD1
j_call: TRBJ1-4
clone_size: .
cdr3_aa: CASSLQDRKLFF
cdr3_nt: TGCGCCAGCAGCCTCCAGGACAGGAAACTGTTTTTT

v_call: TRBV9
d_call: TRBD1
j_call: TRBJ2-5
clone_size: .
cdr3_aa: CASSVDRGLLQETQYF
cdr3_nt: TGTGCCAGCAGCGTAGACAGGGGGCTCCTACAAGAGACCCAGTACTTC

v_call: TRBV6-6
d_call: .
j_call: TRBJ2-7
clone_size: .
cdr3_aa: CASTVGTDSYEQYF
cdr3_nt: TGTGCCAGCACCGTGGGGACGGACTCGTACGAGCAGTACTTC

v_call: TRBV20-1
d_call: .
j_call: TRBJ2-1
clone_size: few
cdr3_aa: CSAAGREQFF
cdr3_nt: TGCAGTGCGGCCGGACGGGAGCAGTTCTTC

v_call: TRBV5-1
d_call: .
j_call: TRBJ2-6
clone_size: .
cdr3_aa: CASESSSGANVLTF
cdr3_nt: TGCGCCAGCGAATCTAGCTCTGGGGCCAACGTCCTGACTTTC

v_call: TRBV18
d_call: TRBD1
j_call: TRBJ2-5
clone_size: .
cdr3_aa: CASSPRTGFRETQYF
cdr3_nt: TGTGCCAGCTCACCAAGGACAGGGTTCCGGGAGACCCAGTACTTC

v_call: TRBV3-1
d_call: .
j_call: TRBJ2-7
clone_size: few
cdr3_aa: CASSQDRSYNEQYF
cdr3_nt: TGTGCCAGCAGCCAAGACAGATCCTACAATGAGCAGTACTTC

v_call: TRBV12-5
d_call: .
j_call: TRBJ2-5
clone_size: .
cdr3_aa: CASGTGSQETQYF
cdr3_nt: TGTGCTAGTGGGACGGGTAGCCAAGAGACCCAGTACTTC

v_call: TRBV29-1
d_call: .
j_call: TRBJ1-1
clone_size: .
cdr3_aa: CSAGTGYTEAFF
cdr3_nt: TGCAGCGCCGGCACGGGCTACACTGAAGCTTTCTTT

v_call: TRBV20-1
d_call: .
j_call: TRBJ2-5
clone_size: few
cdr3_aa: CSARDRRRRGSETQYF
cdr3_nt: TGCAGTGCTAGAGATAGGAGGAGAAGGGGGTCGGAGACCCAGTACTTC

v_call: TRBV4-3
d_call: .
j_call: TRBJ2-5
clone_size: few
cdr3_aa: CASSQSPGQETQYF
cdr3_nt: TGCGCCAGCAGCCAAAGCCCGGGTCAAGAGACCCAGTACTTC

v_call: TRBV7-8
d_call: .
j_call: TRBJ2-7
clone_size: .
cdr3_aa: CASSPPQRAGRYEQYF
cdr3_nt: TGTGCCAGCAGCCCACCACAAAGGGCAGGGCGGTACGAGCAGTACTTC

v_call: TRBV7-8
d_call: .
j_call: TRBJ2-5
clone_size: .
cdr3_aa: CASSLRQVGETQYF
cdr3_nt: TGTGCCAGCAGCTTAAGGCAGGTTGGAGAGACCCAGTACTTC

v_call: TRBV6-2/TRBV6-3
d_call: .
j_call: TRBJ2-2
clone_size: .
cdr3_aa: CASSYSRSANTGELFF
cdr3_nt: TGTGCCAGCAGTTACTCGAGAAGCGCGAACACCGGGGAGCTGTTTTTT

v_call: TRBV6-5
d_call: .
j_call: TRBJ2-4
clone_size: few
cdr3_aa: CASSPKQGTKNIQYF
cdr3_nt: TGTGCCAGCAGCCCTAAACAGGGAACCAAAAACATTCAGTACTTC

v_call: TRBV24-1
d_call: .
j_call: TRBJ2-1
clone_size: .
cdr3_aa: CATSEATGKNEQFF
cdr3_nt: TGTGCCACCAGTGAAGCTACCGGGAAGAATGAGCAGTTCTTC

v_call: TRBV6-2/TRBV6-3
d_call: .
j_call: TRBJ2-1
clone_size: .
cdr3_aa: CASSYSKRGSGVNPYNEQFF
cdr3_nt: TGTGCCAGCAGTTACTCGAAACGCGGTTCGGGGGTAAATCCCTACAATGAGCAGTTCTTC

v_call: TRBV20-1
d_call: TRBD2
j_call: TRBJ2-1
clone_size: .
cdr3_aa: CSALTSDLRFRSFYNKQFF
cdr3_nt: TGCAGTGCTTTGACTAGCGACTTAAGATTCCGAAGCTTCTACAATAAGCAGTTCTTC

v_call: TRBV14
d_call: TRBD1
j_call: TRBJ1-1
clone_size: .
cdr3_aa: CASSQPTGGEAFF
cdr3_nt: TGTGCCAGCAGCCAACCAACAGGGGGAGAAGCTTTCTTT

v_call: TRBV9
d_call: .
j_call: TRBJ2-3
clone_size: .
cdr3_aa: CASSVGHGPDTQYF
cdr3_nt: TGTGCCAGCAGCGTAGGGCATGGTCCAGATACGCAGTATTTT

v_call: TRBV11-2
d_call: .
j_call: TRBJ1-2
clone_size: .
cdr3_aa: CASSLDWRYGYTF
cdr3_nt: TGTGCCAGCAGCTTAGACTGGCGTTATGGCTACACCTTC

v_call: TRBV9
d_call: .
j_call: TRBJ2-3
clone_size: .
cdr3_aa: CASSVAESSGLDTQYF
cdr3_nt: TGTGCCAGCAGCGTAGCTGAGTCTAGTGGGCTGGATACGCAGTATTTT

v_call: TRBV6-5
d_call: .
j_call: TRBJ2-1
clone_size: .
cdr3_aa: CASTKQGGREQFF
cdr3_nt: TGTGCCAGCACTAAACAGGGGGGGCGTGAGCAGTTCTTC

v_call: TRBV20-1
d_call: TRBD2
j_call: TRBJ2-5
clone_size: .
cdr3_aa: CSARLAGQETQYF
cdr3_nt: TGCAGTGCCAGGCTAGCGGGGCAAGAGACCCAGTACTTC

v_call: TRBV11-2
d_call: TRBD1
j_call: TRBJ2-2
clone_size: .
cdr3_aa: CASSLDPGGTGELFF
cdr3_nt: TGTGCCAGCAGCTTAGATCCAGGGGGCACCGGGGAGCTGTTTTTT

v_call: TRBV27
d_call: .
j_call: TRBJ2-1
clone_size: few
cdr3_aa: CASSWGSYNEQFF
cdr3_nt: TGTGCCAGCAGTTGGGGCTCCTACAATGAGCAGTTCTTC

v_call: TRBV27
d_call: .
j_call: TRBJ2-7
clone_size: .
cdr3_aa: CASSPRGTVLNEQYF
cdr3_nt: TGTGCCAGCAGTCCACGTGGGACCGTCTTGAACGAGCAGTACTTC

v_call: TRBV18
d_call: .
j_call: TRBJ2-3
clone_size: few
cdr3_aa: CASSPPGGGTQYF
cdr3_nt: TGTGCCAGCTCACCACCGGGAGGAGGTACGCAGTATTTT

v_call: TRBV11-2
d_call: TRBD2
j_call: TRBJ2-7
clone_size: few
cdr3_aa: CASSRVAGNYEQYF
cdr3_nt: TGTGCCAGCAGCCGAGTAGCGGGGAACTACGAGCAGTACTTC

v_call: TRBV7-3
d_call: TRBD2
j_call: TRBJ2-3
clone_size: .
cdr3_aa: CASRLKPLSSSGSTDTQYF
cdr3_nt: TGTGCCAGCAGATTAAAGCCCCTTAGTTCTAGCGGTAGCACAGATACGCAGTATTTT

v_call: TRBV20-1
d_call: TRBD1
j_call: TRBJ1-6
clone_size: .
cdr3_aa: CSARPPGQNNSPLHF
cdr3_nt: TGCAGTGCTAGACCTCCGGGACAGAATAATTCACCCCTCCACTTT

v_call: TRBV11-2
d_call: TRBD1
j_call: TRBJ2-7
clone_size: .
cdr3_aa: CASSLTRQGAYEQYF
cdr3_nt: TGTGCCAGCAGCTTAACGAGACAGGGGGCCTACGAGCAGTACTTC

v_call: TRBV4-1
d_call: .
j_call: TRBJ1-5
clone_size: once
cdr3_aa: CASSQGPERNQPQHF
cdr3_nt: TGCGCCAGCAGCCAAGGTCCAGAGCGCAATCAGCCCCAGCATTTT

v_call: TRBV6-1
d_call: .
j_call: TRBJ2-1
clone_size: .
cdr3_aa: CASRIDIYNEQFF
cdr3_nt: TGTGCCAGCAGGATTGACATTTACAATGAGCAGTTCTTC

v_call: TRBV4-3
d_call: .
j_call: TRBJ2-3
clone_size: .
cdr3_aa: CASSQDSGARRPSTQYF
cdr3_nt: TGCGCCAGCAGCCAAGATAGCGGTGCCAGACGCCCCTCAACGCAGTATTTT

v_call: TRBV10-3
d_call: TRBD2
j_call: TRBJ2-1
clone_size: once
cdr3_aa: CAISESGSHGTSGKYNEQFF
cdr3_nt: TGTGCCATCAGTGAGTCGGGGTCCCACGGGACTAGCGGAAAATACAATGAGCAGTTCTTC

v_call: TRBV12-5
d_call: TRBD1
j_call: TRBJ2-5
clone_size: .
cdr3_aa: CASGNTGTGNNEQYF
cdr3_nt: TGTGCTAGTGGTAATACGGGGACAGGTAACAATGAGCAGTACTTC

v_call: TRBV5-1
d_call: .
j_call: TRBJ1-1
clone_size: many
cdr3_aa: CASSATQTGSEAFF
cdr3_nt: TGCGCCAGCAGCGCAACCCAGACAGGTTCTGAAGCTTTCTTT

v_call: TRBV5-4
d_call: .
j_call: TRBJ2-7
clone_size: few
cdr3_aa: CASSLWATYEQYF
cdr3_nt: TGTGCCAGCAGCTTGTGGGCAACCTACGAGCAGTACTTC

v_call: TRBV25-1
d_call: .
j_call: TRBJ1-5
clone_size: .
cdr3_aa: CASSESGLNQPQHF
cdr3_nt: TGTGCCAGCAGTGAATCAGGGTTGAATCAGCCCCAGCATTTT

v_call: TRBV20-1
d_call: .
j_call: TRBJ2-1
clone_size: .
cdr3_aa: CSATRASGANEQFF
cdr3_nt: TGCAGTGCCACCCGGGCCTCCGGGGCCAATGAGCAGTTCTTC

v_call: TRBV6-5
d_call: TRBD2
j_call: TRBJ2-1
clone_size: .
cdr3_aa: CASSYAWTSGGDNEQFF
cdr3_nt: TGTGCCAGCAGTTACGCGTGGACTAGCGGGGGGGACAATGAGCAGTTCTTC

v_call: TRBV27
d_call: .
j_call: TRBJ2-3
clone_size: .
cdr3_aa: CASSLEGTGLIIRTQYF
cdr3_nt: TGTGCCAGCAGTTTGGAGGGCACGGGACTCATAATTCGTACGCAGTATTTT

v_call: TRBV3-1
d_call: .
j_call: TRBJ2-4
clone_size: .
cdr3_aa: CASSQDPDIKNIQYF
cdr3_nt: TGTGCCAGCAGCCAAGACCCGGATATCAAAAACATTCAGTACTTC

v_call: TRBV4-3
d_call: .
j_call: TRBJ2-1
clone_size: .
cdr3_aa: CASSQVQTSYNEQFF
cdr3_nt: TGCGCCAGCAGCCAAGTTCAGACTAGCTACAATGAGCAGTTCTTC

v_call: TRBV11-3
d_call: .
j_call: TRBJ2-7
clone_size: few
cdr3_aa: CASSGETGDSYEQYF
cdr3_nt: TGTGCCAGCAGCGGGGAGACAGGCGACTCCTACGAGCAGTACTTC

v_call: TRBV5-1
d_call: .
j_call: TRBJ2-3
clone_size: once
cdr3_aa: CASRAGTPGTDTQYF
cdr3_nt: TGCGCCAGCCGGGCCGGGACACCGGGGACAGATACGCAGTATTTT

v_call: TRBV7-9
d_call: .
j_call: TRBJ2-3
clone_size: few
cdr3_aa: CASSLRAALDTQYF
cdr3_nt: TGTGCCAGCAGCCTAAGAGCGGCTTTAGATACGCAGTATTTT

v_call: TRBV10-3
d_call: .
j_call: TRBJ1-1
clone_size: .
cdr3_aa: CAIRDVRGGSTEAFF
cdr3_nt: TGTGCCATCAGAGACGTAAGGGGGGGGAGCACTGAAGCTTTCTTT

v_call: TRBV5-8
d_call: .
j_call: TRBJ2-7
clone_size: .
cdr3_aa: CASSLIQDSYEQYF
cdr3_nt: TGTGCCAGCAGCTTGATCCAGGACTCCTACGAGCAGTACTTC

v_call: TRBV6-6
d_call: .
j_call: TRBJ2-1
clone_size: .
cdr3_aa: CASSMDPYNEQFF
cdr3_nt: TGTGCCAGCAGTATGGACCCCTACAATGAGCAGTTCTTC